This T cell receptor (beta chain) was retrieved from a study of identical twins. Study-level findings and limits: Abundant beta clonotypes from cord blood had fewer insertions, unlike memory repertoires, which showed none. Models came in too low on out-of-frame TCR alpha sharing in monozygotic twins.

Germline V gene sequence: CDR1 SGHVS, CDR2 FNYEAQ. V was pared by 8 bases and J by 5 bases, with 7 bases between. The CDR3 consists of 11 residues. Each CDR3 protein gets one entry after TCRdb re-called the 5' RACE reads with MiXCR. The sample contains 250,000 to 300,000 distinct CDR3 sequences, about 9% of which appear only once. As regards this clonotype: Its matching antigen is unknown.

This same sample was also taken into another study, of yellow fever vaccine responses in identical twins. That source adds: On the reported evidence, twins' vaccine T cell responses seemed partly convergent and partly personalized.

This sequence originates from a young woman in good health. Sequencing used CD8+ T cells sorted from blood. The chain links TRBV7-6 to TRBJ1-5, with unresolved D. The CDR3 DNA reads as TGTGCCAGCCAGAAAGATCAGCCCCAGCATTTT. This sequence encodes CASQKDQPQHF.